Listed here are 11 T cell receptor beta chains from one sample, sequenced in a study of T cells in Graves' hyperthyroidism and ophthalmopathy. The source material, RNA transcripts, was used to amplify TCR beta CDR3 regions. The study used the HTBI primer set for a first-round RT-PCR of the TCR CDR3. A single record per CDR3 protein comes from TCRdb applying MiXCR to the multiplex PCR reads. The sample carries about 420,000 distinct CDR3 sequences, about 13% recorded once. Sequences were obtained from blood. These receptors were taken from a woman aged 18 to 35 with Graves' hyperthyroidism.

This clonotype turned up a few times. V usage is TRBV6-1 and J usage is TRBJ2-6; D gene uncertain. Germline V CDR1 and CDR2: MNHNS, SASEGT. Trimming shortened V by 5 bases and J by 3 bases, and 14 bases separated the two germline ends. The CDR3 is 16 residues long. The CDR3 sequence: CASSPQFGFGANVLTF. CDR3 nucleotide sequence: TGTGCCAGCAGTCCCCAGTTCGGCTTTGGGGCCAACGTCCTGACTTTC.

This clonotype was counted ten times or more. The gene calls are TRBV11-2 and TRBJ1-3; D is possibly TRBD1 (5 bases). The CDR3 runs to 15 residues. V lost 3 bases and J lost 0, with 9 bases in between. CDR1 is SGHAT and CDR2 is FQNNGV in the germline V gene. CDR3 residues: CASSFRASSGNTIYF. CDR3 nucleotides: TGTGCCAGCAGCTTCAGGGCCAGCTCTGGAAACACCATATATTTT.

This clonotype was counted between two and nine times. This chain connects TRBV19 to TRBJ1-5; D may be TRBD1 (5 bases). Germline CDR1 LNHDA, CDR2 SQIVND (reference sequence). There are 16 residues in the CDR3. Trimming stripped 3 bases from V and 0 bases from J, with 12 bases between. The CDR3 loop is CASSIPGTFSNQPQHF. The CDR3 region has the DNA TGTGCCAGTAGTATCCCCGGGACGTTTAGCAATCAGCCCCAGCATTTT.

This clonotype has a count of ten or more. The chain recombines TRBV2 with TRBJ2-7; TRBD1 agrees at 8 bases. Germline trimming cut 6 bases from V and 5 bases from J; bases unmatched to any gene: 6. Germline CDR1 reads SNHLY; CDR2 reads FYNNEI. The CDR3 is 13 amino acids. CDR3 sequence: CASSRDRLHEQYF. CDR3 in DNA: TGTGCCAGCAGCCGGGACAGGTTGCACGAGCAGTACTTC.

Ten or more counts support this clonotype. The chain couples TRBV29-1 to TRBJ2-3; D remains ambiguous. CDR1 SQVTM and CDR2 ANQGSEA come from the germline V gene. The CDR3 extends over 10 amino acids. Deletions cut 8 bases from V and 2 bases from J, with 5 bases between. The CDR3 sequence: CSTITDTQYF. The CDR3 DNA is TGCAGCACAATCACAGATACGCAGTATTTT.

This clonotype was seen repeatedly, ten times or more. The chain recombines TRBV28 with TRBJ1-1; 9 bases are shared with TRBD1. The CDR3 is made up of 24 amino acids. V lost 1 base to trimming and J lost 0 bases; unmatched junction nucleotides: 27. Germline CDR1 and CDR2: MDHEN and SYDVKM. The CDR3 coding sequence is TGTGCCAGCAGTTTATCCCAAATTCAATGGAGGACAGGGGCCTTACTATCAATGAACACTGAAGCTTTCTTT. Translation gives CASSLSQIQWRTGALLSMNTEAFF.

This clonotype has more than one count but fewer than ten. The rearrangement uses TRBV28 and TRBJ1-4; D might be TRBD1 (5 bases). Trimming removed 7 bases from V and 8 bases from J, with 17 bases in between. Germline V gene data show CDR1 as MDHEN and CDR2 as SYDVKM. The CDR3 loop spans 14 amino acids. This chain's CDR3 is CASNAPGAGEKLFF. DNA of the CDR3: TGTGCCAGCAACGCGCCCGGGGCTGGGGAAAAACTGTTTTTT.

This chain joins TRBV20-1 and TRBJ2-1; 10 positions match TRBD2. The CDR3 is made up of 16 amino acids. CDR1 DFQATT and CDR2 SNEGSKA come from the germline V gene (reference sequence). V lost 3 bases, J lost 1 base, and 6 bases stayed unmatched. CDR3 bases: TGCAGTGCTAGTGACCTAGCGGGAGATTCCTACAATGAGCAGTTCTTC. Protein product: CSASDLAGDSYNEQFF.

The J gene is TRBJ1-1, the V gene TRBV19, with D unresolved. Trimming left V 5 bases short and J 3 bases short, with 10 bases between. This CDR3 is 13 amino acids long. Germline V gene sequence: CDR1 LNHDA, CDR2 SQIVND (reference sequence). The CDR3 coding sequence is TGTGCCAGTAGTGTCAGGAGCTACACTGAAGCTTTCTTT. Protein sequence: CASSVRSYTEAFF.

This chain connects TRBV30 to TRBJ1-2; no clear D. The CDR3 sequence is 14 residues long. Germline-derived CDR1 and CDR2 are GTSNPN and SVGIG (reference sequence). Trimming shortened V by 2 bases and J by 7 bases, and 17 bases separated the two germline ends. DNA of the CDR3: TGTGCCTGGAGTACCGAGATAGTTAGTGGTGGCTACACCTTC. It encodes CAWSTEIVSGGYTF.

Ten or more counts support this clonotype. J is TRBJ2-7 and V is TRBV28, with 7 bases identical to TRBD2. The CDR3 has 15 residues. V was clipped by 4 bases and J by 1 base; unmatched bases: 7. CDR1 and CDR2 (germline): MDHEN, SYDVKM. The CDR3 DNA follows: TGTGCCAGCAGTTCCTGGGGGGGTAGGTCCTACGAGCAGTACTTC. Its translation: CASSSWGGRSYEQYF.